Listed below are T cell receptor beta chains from one sample, sequenced in a study of early stage breast cancer tumors. This table comes from immunoSEQ multiplex PCR, and its TCRdb copy is limited to in-frame clones, with some not included. The sample includes 25,000 to 35,000 clones, 80% of them seen just once. The material sequenced was blood. These receptors all stem from a person between 55 and 70 years old with breast cancer. Both conserved end residues are part of each CDR3. A D gene is named only where the DNA matches it firmly. Clone sizes are given selectively: once, few, many, or a class where the clone is expanded.

>TRBJ2-7|TRBV7-3|.|TRBD2
TGTGCCAGCAGCCCCTCAGCGGGGGGCTACGAGCAGTACTTC
CASSPSAGGYEQYF
>TRBJ2-7|TRBV2|.|TRBD1
TGTGCCAGCATTCTGACCGGGACAGCATACGAGCAGTACTTC
CASILTGTAYEQYF
>TRBJ1-1|TRBV28|.|TRBD1
TGTGCCAGCAGTTCGGGACAGGGAGGGGACACTGAAGCTTTCTTT
CASSSGQGGDTEAFF
>TRBJ1-4|TRBV28|.|.
TGTGCCAGCACGGTCCAGGGGCTAAGTGAAAAACTGTTTTTT
CASTVQGLSEKLFF
>TRBJ2-6|TRBV19|.|.
TGTGCCAGTAGTATAAAAGCGAGATCCTCTGGGGCCAACGTCCTGACTTTC
CASSIKARSSGANVLTF
>TRBJ1-1|TRBV7-6|.|TRBD1
TGTGCCAGCAGCACGGGCAGGGGGCAAAGGAACACTGAAGCTTTCTTT
CASSTGRGQRNTEAFF
>TRBJ1-3|TRBV30|few|.
TGTGCCTGGGGGGCATCTGGAAACACCATATATTTT
CAWGASGNTIYF
>TRBJ1-1|TRBV6-6|.|TRBD1
TGTGCCAGCAGCTCACAGGGGGTAAACACTGAAGCTTTCTTT
CASSSQGVNTEAFF
>TRBJ1-2|TRBV28|.|.
TGTGCCAGCAGTTACGGGGTAGGAAGCTATGGCTACACCTTC
CASSYGVGSYGYTF
>TRBJ2-7|TRBV19|.|TRBD2
TGTGCCAGTAGTAGAGCGGGAGACGAGCAGTACTTC
CASSRAGDEQYF
>TRBJ2-3|TRBV5-4|.|.
TGTGCCAGCACCCCTTCAGCGGGAGATACGCAGTATTTT
CASTPSAGDTQYF
>TRBJ2-7|TRBV7-8|.|.
TGTGCCAGCAGCCCCGCTTTGGCGGCGAAGGGGGTCGAGCAGTACTTC
CASSPALAAKGVEQYF
>TRBJ2-7|TRBV5-1|.|TRBD2
TGCGCCAGCAGCTTGGTGTGGGCGGGAGAGCTCATTCCCTACGAGCAGTACTTC
CASSLVWAGELIPYEQYF
>TRBJ1-2|TRBV9|.|TRBD1
TGTGCCAGCAGCCCACCACCCCGACAGGGGGCCAATGGCTACACCTTC
CASSPPPRQGANGYTF
>TRBJ2-7|TRBV7-8|.|TRBD1
TGTGCCAGCAGCTTAGCGGGACAGGGATACTTC
CASSLAGQGYF
>TRBJ2-1|TRBV6-5|.|.
TGTGCCAGCAGTGTCGACAGGATTAGGAATGAGCAGTTCTTC
CASSVDRIRNEQFF
>TRBJ2-2|TRBV5-1|.|TRBD1
TGCGCCAGCAGCCGGGGACAGGGCAGCACCGGGGAGCTGTTTTTT
CASSRGQGSTGELFF
>TRBJ2-3|TRBV9|once|TRBD1
TGTGCCAGCAGCGTTGCTCCCGGGACAGGCATCACAGATACGCAGTATTTT
CASSVAPGTGITDTQYF
>TRBJ1-2|TRBV9|.|.
TGTGCCAGCAGCGTACAATACTATGGCTACACCTTC
CASSVQYYGYTF
>TRBJ2-2|TRBV10-1|.|.
TGCGCCAGCAGCCGGGAGCTCCCGAACACCGGGGAGCTGTTTTTT
CASSRELPNTGELFF
>TRBJ2-5|TRBV11-2|.|.
TGTGCCAGCAGCCGCGGGGAGACCCAGTACTTC
CASSRGETQYF
>TRBJ2-3|TRBV19|.|.
TGTGCCAGTAGTAGGCCACAGATCGATACGCAGTATTTT
CASSRPQIDTQYF
>TRBJ1-2|TRBV19|.|TRBD1
TGTGCCAGTAGTATTGACAGGGGAAACTATGGCTACACCTTC
CASSIDRGNYGYTF
>TRBJ2-2|TRBV7-6|.|TRBD2
TGTGCCAGCAGCTTAGTCGCGGGGGACACCGGGGAGCTGTTTTTT
CASSLVAGDTGELFF
>TRBJ1-5|TRBV7-8|.|.
TGTGCCAGCAGCTTACTTCAGGGCCCCAATCAGCCCCAGCATTTT
CASSLLQGPNQPQHF
>TRBJ1-1|TRBV29-1|.|TRBD1
TGCAGCGTGTACAGGGGGCGCGACACTGAAGCTTTCTTT
CSVYRGRDTEAFF
>TRBJ2-1|TRBV29-1|.|TRBD2
TGCAGCGTTGGGGGACTAGCGGGAAACAATGAGCAGTTCTTC
CSVGGLAGNNEQFF
>TRBJ1-5|TRBV5-1|.|TRBD1
TGCGCCAGCAGCTTTGGGGACAGGGGCAATCAGCCCCAGCATTTT
CASSFGDRGNQPQHF
>TRBJ2-7|TRBV6-1|.|.
TGTGCCAGCAGACTAGGGGGGGCGGTTAATCACGAGCAGTACTTC
CASRLGGAVNHEQYF
>TRBJ2-1|TRBV7-2|.|TRBD2
TGTGCCAGCAGCTTACTGAGGTTAGCGGGATCGGGGCAGTTCTTC
CASSLLRLAGSGQFF
>TRBJ2-1|TRBV7-3|.|.
TGTGCCAGCAGCTTGGACTCTAACTCCTACAATGAGCAGTTCTTC
CASSLDSNSYNEQFF
>TRBJ2-5|TRBV10-3|once|.
TGTGCCATCAGTGGCCGGGACTCACTACAAGAGACCCAGTACTTC
CAISGRDSLQETQYF
>TRBJ2-7|TRBV5-1|few|TRBD1
TGCGCCAGCAGCCCGGGACAGGGCGTCTACGAGCAGTACTTC
CASSPGQGVYEQYF
>TRBJ1-1|TRBV4-1|.|TRBD1
TGCGCCAGCAGCCAAGGCGGGACAGGGGGCACTGAAGCTTTCTTT
CASSQGGTGGTEAFF
>TRBJ2-1|TRBV29-1|.|.
TGCAGCGTTGGGAGAAATGACAATGAGCAGTTCTTC
CSVGRNDNEQFF
>TRBJ2-3|TRBV19|few|TRBD2
TGTGCCAGTAGGGATAGCGGGGCAGATACGCAGTATTTT
CASRDSGADTQYF
>TRBJ2-4|TRBV7-9|.|TRBD1
TGTGCCAGCAGCTTTGGGCAGGGGGCAAACATTCAGTACTTC
CASSFGQGANIQYF
>TRBJ1-1|TRBV27|once|TRBD1
TGTGCCAGCAGTCTAACAGGGGTCTCTGAAGCTTTCTTT
CASSLTGVSEAFF
>TRBJ2-3|TRBV6-5|.|.
TGTGCCAGCCGATCCGGAGATACGCAGTATTTT
CASRSGDTQYF
>TRBJ1-1|TRBV7-9|.|.
TGTGCCAGCAGGTTTGCAGGCGCTGAAGCTTTCTTT
CASRFAGAEAFF
>TRBJ1-1|TRBV29-1|.|.
TGCAGCGCCCTCACAGGACGGAGCGGGACTGAAGCTTTCTTT
CSALTGRSGTEAFF
>TRBJ1-2|TRBV11-2|.|.
TGTGCCAGCAGCTTAGGGCAGGCGATTAACTATGGCTACACCTTC
CASSLGQAINYGYTF
>TRBJ2-3|TRBV18|.|TRBD2
TGTGCCAGCTCACCGCAGTCCGCGGGAGGCGCAGCAGATACGCAGTATTTT
CASSPQSAGGAADTQYF
>TRBJ2-5|TRBV4-3|.|TRBD2
TGCGCCAGCAGCCAGGACCTAGCGGGAGGAGAGACCCAGTACTTC
CASSQDLAGGETQYF
>TRBJ1-2|TRBV14|.|TRBD1
TGTGCCAGCAGCCAAAGGGGACAGGTGTTTACTAACTATGGCTACACCTTC
CASSQRGQVFTNYGYTF
>TRBJ1-3|TRBV2|.|.
TGTGCCAGCACCCTACGCGGACAGTCCAGAAACACCATATATTTT
CASTLRGQSRNTIYF
>TRBJ1-1|TRBV29-1|few|.
TGCAGCGCCGGCGGGGGGTTCCGGGGACTCACAAACACTGAAGCTTTCTTT
CSAGGGFRGLTNTEAFF
>TRBJ2-2|TRBV9|.|.
TGTGCCAGCAGCCCGATCGGGGTCATCACCGGGGAGCTGTTTTTT
CASSPIGVITGELFF
>TRBJ2-5|TRBV2|.|.
TGTGCCAGCAGCGATTGGAGGGATCTCGAGACCCAGTACTTC
CASSDWRDLETQYF
>TRBJ2-7|TRBV4-1|once|.
TGCGCCAGCAGCTTGTTTGGGGAGGACGAGCAGTACTTC
CASSLFGEDEQYF
>TRBJ2-2|TRBV18|.|TRBD1
TGTGCCAGCTCGCCGGATGGGACAGGGATGACCGGGGAGCTGTTTTTT
CASSPDGTGMTGELFF
>TRBJ2-1|TRBV6-1|.|TRBD2
TGTGCCAGCAGTGCTGCTAGCGGCTACAATGAGCAGTTCTTC
CASSAASGYNEQFF
>TRBJ1-1|TRBV7-6|.|TRBD1
TGTGCCAGCAGCGGTGGTCAGGACAGGGAGAACACTGAAGCTTTCTTT
CASSGGQDRENTEAFF
>TRBJ1-2|TRBV7-2|few|.
TGTGCCAGCAGCTCTCCCGGGGGAGGGGCCTATGGCTACACCTTC
CASSSPGGGAYGYTF
>TRBJ2-5|TRBV4-3|.|.
TGCGCCAGCAGCCAAGATCGTCGGGAGTCGGAGACCCAGTACTTC
CASSQDRRESETQYF
>TRBJ2-2|TRBV6-5|.|.
TGTGCCAGCAGTCTACAGGGTGCTAACACCGGGGAGCTGTTTTTT
CASSLQGANTGELFF
>TRBJ1-1|TRBV19|.|TRBD1
TGTGCCAGTAGTGCCGACAGGGGGCAATCTGAAGCTTTCTTT
CASSADRGQSEAFF
>TRBJ2-7|TRBV21-1|.|.
TGTGCCAGCACTAGGACAGAGAAACAACCCAGGCGCTTC
CASTRTEKQPRRF
>TRBJ1-2|TRBV27|once|TRBD1
TGTGCCAGCAGTTCGGCCGGGACAGGTTCCTATGGCTACACCTTC
CASSSAGTGSYGYTF
>TRBJ1-2|TRBV9|.|.
TGTGCCAGCAGCGGAACAGGGTATGTCTATGGCTACACCTTC
CASSGTGYVYGYTF